The 16 T cell receptor beta chains below all came from one sample that was sequenced in a study of cytomegalovirus exposure and HLA in healthy donors. The PCR employed 60 Vbeta primers together with 13 Jbeta primers. The assay was immunoSEQ multiplex PCR, and TCRdb's table has in-frame clones only and misses some. The sample has 150,000 to 200,000 clones; more than 70% are singletons. The sequenced material came from PBMCs. The source of these receptors is a woman aged 40 to 55 in good health and CMV-seropositive.

The chain uses TRBV28 and TRBJ2-1; 10 nucleotides line up with TRBD1. Germline CDR1 reads MDHEN; CDR2 reads SYDVKM. V gave up 6 bases and J gave up 8 bases; unmatched junction bases: 22. The CDR3 has 19 residues. In DNA form, the CDR3 reads TGTGCCAGCAGCCGCGACAGGGGGCGCATTGTGAAAAGGGGACATGAGCAGTTCTTC. It is translated as CASSRDRGRIVKRGHEQFF.

The chain carries TRBV28 and TRBJ2-6, with a tentative D call TRBD2 (6 bases). Germline V gene lookup returns CDR1 MDHEN and CDR2 SYDVKM. V lost 4 bases, J lost 1 base, and 11 bases lay in between. The CDR3 runs to 16 residues. CDR3 residues: CASSYPGGSGANVLTF. The CDR3, as DNA: TGTGCCAGCAGTTACCCCGGGGGATCTGGGGCCAACGTCCTGACTTTC.

This chain uses TRBV6-1 with TRBJ2-7; perhaps TRBD1 as D (5 bases). CDR1 and CDR2 (germline): MNHNS, SASEGT. This CDR3 is 14 amino acids long. Trimming pared 3 bases from V and 2 bases from J, leaving 11 bases between. The CDR3 spells CASSDIARAYEQYF. DNA for the CDR3: TGTGCCAGCAGTGATATCGCCAGGGCCTACGAGCAGTACTTC.

In its sample, this clone was seen a few times. The chain combines TRBV2 with TRBJ2-3; 7 bases fit TRBD2. V lost 6 bases, J lost 4 bases, and 4 bases stayed unmatched. Germline CDR1 is SNHLY and CDR2 is FYNNEI. This CDR3 region has 13 residues. CDR3 bases: TGTGCCAGCAGCCTGGGACTATCAGATACGCAGTATTTT. Protein product: CASSLGLSDTQYF.

The V and J genes are TRBV13 and TRBJ2-2, with 7 bases that match TRBD1. After removal of 6 bases from V and 8 bases from J, the junction contained 6 bases not matched to a gene. Per germline, CDR1 PRHDT and CDR2 FYEKMQ (reference sequence). This CDR3 is 13 amino acids long. This CDR3 is CASRPGGRGELFF. DNA of the CDR3: TGTGCCAGCAGACCAGGGGGTAGGGGGGAGCTGTTTTTT.

J is TRBJ2-1 and V is TRBV28; TRBD2 matches 9 bases. Germline V gene sequence: CDR1 MDHEN, CDR2 SYDVKM. CDR3 length: 19 residues. Unmatched junction bases numbered 17, after V lost 8 bases and J lost 0 bases. This chain's CDR3 is CASPKSTSGAYSSYNEQFF. The CDR3, as DNA: TGTGCCAGCCCCAAGTCGACTAGCGGAGCGTACAGCTCCTACAATGAGCAGTTCTTC.

This chain links TRBV27 with TRBJ2-5, with D perhaps matching TRBD1 (5 bases). Per germline, CDR1 MNHEY and CDR2 SMNVEV (reference sequence). Trimming removed 6 bases from V and 11 bases from J, with 19 bases in between. CDR3 length: 13 residues. This chain's CDR3 is CASRLQGSEKQYF. Written as DNA, the CDR3 is TGTGCCAGCAGACTCCAGGGTTCGGAAAAGCAGTACTTC.

This clone was seen once. J is TRBJ1-1 and V is TRBV14; unclear D gene. V was trimmed by 2 bases and J by 7 bases, leaving 14 bases between them. The V gene's germline CDR1 is SGHDN and CDR2 FVKESK. The length of the CDR3 is 14 residues. CDR3 DNA: TGTGCCAGCAGCCAACTCGATAGCCGTAGTGAAGCTTTCTTT. Its protein is CASSQLDSRSEAFF.

The chain joins TRBV7-3 to TRBJ1-1, with D perhaps matching TRBD1 (5 bases). The CDR3 has 14 amino acids. V lost 4 bases, J lost 2 bases, and 11 bases lay in between. CDR1 is SGHTA and CDR2 is FQGTGA in the germline V gene. The CDR3 DNA reads TGTGCCAGCAGCTCATGGGGGGGTAACACTGAAGCTTTCTTT. It encodes CASSSWGGNTEAFF. Looking up the rest from reference TRBV7-3 and TRBJ1-1 gives the full variable domain: GAGVSQTPSNKVTEKGKYVELRCDPISGHTALYWYRQSLGQGPEFLIYFQGTGAADDSGLPNDRFFAVRPEGSVSTLKIQRTERGDSAVYLCASSSWGGNTEAFFGQGTRLTVV.

The V and J genes are TRBV4-2 and TRBJ2-2; 8 nucleotides line up with TRBD1. The V segment lost 0 bases and the J segment 8 bases; nucleotides outside the gene matches: 17. From germline, CDR1 is LGHNA and CDR2 YNFKEQ. CDR3 length: 19 amino acids. The CDR3 DNA is TGTGCCAGCAGCCAAGACTCGGCCTCCTGGACAGGGTCTACAGGGGAGCTGTTTTTT. This sequence encodes CASSQDSASWTGSTGELFF.

This clone has a single count. The genes are TRBV4-1 and TRBJ1-2; D not resolved. Germline V gene data show CDR1 as MGHRA and CDR2 as YSYEKL. The CDR3 extends over 18 amino acids. V was cut by 0 bases and J by 8 bases, with 25 bases left in between. The CDR3 DNA reads TGCGCCAGCAGCCAAGATCTGGGCGGTCAGGTCACCCGGAGGGGCTACACCTTC. Encoded protein: CASSQDLGGQVTRRGYTF.

V is TRBV15 and J is TRBJ2-1; 10 bases match TRBD2. CDR3 length: 15 residues. The germline V gene encodes CDR1 LNHNV and CDR2 YYDKDF (reference sequence). V was clipped by 1 base and J by 9 bases; unmatched bases: 6. CDR3 in DNA: TGTGCCACCAGCAGAGTCCTAGCGGGAGTAGGTGAGCAGTTCTTC. Encoded protein: CATSRVLAGVGEQFF.

CDR3 coding DNA: TGCAGCGTTGGCGACTACCAAGAGACCCAGTACTTC. This sequence encodes CSVGDYQETQYF. J is TRBJ2-5 and V is TRBV29-1; D not resolved. Trimming pared 4 bases from V and 0 bases from J, leaving 6 bases between. The germline gives CDR1 SQVTM, CDR2 ANQGSEA. This CDR3 is 12 amino acids long.

The V and J genes are TRBV9 and TRBJ2-2, with 10 bases identical to TRBD1. After removal of 5 bases from V and 6 bases from J, the junction contained 7 bases not matched to a gene. CDR3 length: 15 residues. Germline V gene data show CDR1 as SGDLS and CDR2 as YYNGEE. CDR3 sequence (DNA): TGTGCCAGCAGTCCCGGGACAGGGGTGGCCGGGGAGCTGTTTTTT. Translating it yields CASSPGTGVAGELFF.

The chain has TRBV4-1 and TRBJ2-5; D call uncertain. Germline V gene lookup returns CDR1 MGHRA and CDR2 YSYEKL. The germline V and J ends were trimmed by 4 bases and 4 bases, with 13 bases remaining between them. This CDR3 has 14 residues. The CDR3 DNA follows: TGCGCCAGCAGCCCAGAACACCGAGGAGAGACCCAGTACTTC. This encodes CASSPEHRGETQYF.

V usage is TRBV2 and J usage is TRBJ2-5, with 12 bases fitting TRBD1. The CDR3 extends over 14 amino acids. After removal of 6 bases from V and 4 bases from J, the junction contained 3 bases not matched to a gene. Germline assignment: CDR1 SNHLY and CDR2 FYNNEI. The CDR3 DNA reads TGTGCCAGCAGGGGGGACAGGGGGCGAGAGACCCAGTACTTC. Residues: CASRGDRGRETQYF. Combining the CDR3 with reference TRBV2 and TRBJ2-5 gives the whole variable domain EPEVTQTPSHQVTQMGQEVILRCVPISNHLYFYWYRQILGQKVEFLVSFYNNEISEKSEIFDDQFSVERPDGSNFTLKIRSTKLEDSAMYFCASRGDRGRETQYFGPGTRLLVL.